This is a list of T cell receptor beta chains from one sample in a study of OX40 agonist ivuxolimab in advanced cancers. The protocol was immunoSEQ multiplex PCR, while the TCRdb copy is restricted to in-frame clones and leaves out a portion. The sample records around 70,000 clones, around 82% being singletons. This specimen was CD4+ or CD8+ T cells sorted from blood, taken in a trial of the OX40 agonist ivuxolimab. The origin of the receptors is an adult with an advanced solid tumor such as melanoma, head and neck, liver or kidney cancer. Both conserved end residues are part of each CDR3. Fields, in order: clone size, J gene, V gene, D gene, CDR3 DNA, CDR3 protein. The D gene is left open where the match is weak. Part of the rows lack a size; the others show once, few, many or a class for expanded clones.

- TRBJ2-7 TRBV7-2 - TGTGCCAGCAGCTCGGACCCAAACCCAATCTACGAGCAGTACTTC CASSSDPNPIYEQYF
once TRBJ1-4 TRBV6-1 - TGTGCCAGCAGTGAAGAGGGGTCGGAACGTGAAAAACTGTTTTTT CASSEEGSEREKLFF
many TRBJ1-6 TRBV6-5 - TGTGCCAGCAGTTACGGGGGCCCTGCACCCCTCCACTTT CASSYGGPAPLHF
few TRBJ1-2 TRBV20-1 - TGCAGTGCTAGTAAGGACTATGGCTACACCTTC CSASKDYGYTF
few TRBJ2-7 TRBV4-2 - TGTGCCAGCAGCCAAGATGAGAGGCAGATCTACGAGCAGTACTTC CASSQDERQIYEQYF
- TRBJ2-3 TRBV9 - TGTGCCAGCAGCGTCCTAATATCGGGACTCCAGTATTTT CASSVLISGLQYF
- TRBJ2-5 TRBV4-1 TRBD2 TGCGCCAGCAGCCAAGAATTCGGGGGGGCTCAAGAGACCCAGTACTTC CASSQEFGGAQETQYF
few TRBJ2-7 TRBV14 - TGTGCCAGCAGCAGGTCGGGGAACTACGAGCAGTACTTC CASSRSGNYEQYF
- TRBJ2-1 TRBV28 - TGTGCCAGCATTACGGGGGCCCCCAGCTCCTACAATGAGCAGTTCTTC CASITGAPSSYNEQFF
- TRBJ2-3 TRBV19 TRBD2 TGTGCCAGTAGTCCCCATAGCGGGGCAATACTTCGCACAGATACGCAGTATTTT CASSPHSGAILRTDTQYF
- TRBJ2-1 TRBV5-1 TRBD1 TGCGCCAGCAGCTTACCGGGACAGGGATACAATGAGCAGTTCTTC CASSLPGQGYNEQFF
- TRBJ2-6 TRBV28 TRBD1 TGTGCCAGCAGTTCCGGGACAGTGGGCTCTGGGGCCAACGTCCTGACTTTC CASSSGTVGSGANVLTF
- TRBJ2-5 TRBV29-1 - TGCAGCGCATCGGGACTGGCACAGGAGACCCAGTACTTC CSASGLAQETQYF
- TRBJ2-5 TRBV12-5 - TGTGCTAGCCCCGGAGAGACCCAGTACTTC CASPGETQYF
- TRBJ2-3 TRBV19 - TGTGCCAGTAGTCCCCTAGAAATCAGCACAGATACGCAGTATTTT CASSPLEISTDTQYF
- TRBJ1-4 TRBV27 TRBD1 TGTGCCAGTGGGACAGGGAGCGATGAAAAACTGTTTTTT CASGTGSDEKLFF
- TRBJ2-1 TRBV7-6 - TGTGCCCCTGGAAAGCCGACTTCCGAGTTCTTC CAPGKPTSEFF
- TRBJ2-7 TRBV14 - TGTGCCAGCAGCCGAGGGGGTAGTGGAGCCTACGAGCAGTACTTC CASSRGGSGAYEQYF
- TRBJ2-1 TRBV19 - TGTGCCAGTAGTGCGGTCTCTGCGGATGAGCAGTTCTTC CASSAVSADEQFF
- TRBJ1-6 TRBV7-2 TRBD1 TGTGCCAGCAGCGTCGATCCCAGGGGGTTGTATTCACCCCTCCACTTT CASSVDPRGLYSPLHF
- TRBJ2-1 TRBV28 TRBD2 TGTGCCAGCTTTCAAGCGGGAGGGCCTTACAATGAGCAGTTCTTC CASFQAGGPYNEQFF
- TRBJ2-3 TRBV5-1 TRBD2 TGCGCCAGCAGCTTGGCTAGCGGGGGGGAAGATACGCAGTATTTT CASSLASGGEDTQYF
- TRBJ2-1 TRBV10-3 - TGTGCCATCAGTGAGTCCTTCGGGTCCTACAATGAGCAGTTCTTC CAISESFGSYNEQFF
- TRBJ1-4 TRBV5-1 - TGCGCCAGCAGCTTGACACCGGGACTCCGTAATGAAAAACTGTTTTTT CASSLTPGLRNEKLFF
- TRBJ2-3 TRBV29-1 TRBD2 TGCAGCGCCCACGGGGCGGGGGTCAGCACAGATACGCAGTATTTT CSAHGAGVSTDTQYF
- TRBJ2-7 TRBV27 TRBD2 TGTGCCAGCAGGACTCTCTATAGCGGGACGACCTACGAGCAGTACTTC CASRTLYSGTTYEQYF
- TRBJ2-1 TRBV27 - TGTGCCAGCAGATCGACGGCCTACAATGAGCAGTTCTTC CASRSTAYNEQFF
- TRBJ2-5 TRBV19 TRBD2 TGTGCCAGTAGTATCCATCGGCAAGCGGGGGGGCCAGAGACCCAGTACTTC CASSIHRQAGGPETQYF
- TRBJ2-5 TRBV29-1 - TGCAGCGTTGAACGCCAGCTGAGGGAGACCCAGTACTTC CSVERQLRETQYF
once TRBJ2-7 TRBV10-3 - TGTGCCATCAGTGGTAAGGACACCGGTTACGAGCAGTACTTC CAISGKDTGYEQYF
- TRBJ2-7 TRBV20-1 - TGCAGTGCTAGCGAGGTCTACGAGCAGTACTTC CSASEVYEQYF
- TRBJ2-3 TRBV11-3 TRBD1 TGTGCCAGCAGCCCAGGGGGCGGAGGGTCAGATACGCAGTATTTT CASSPGGGGSDTQYF
- TRBJ2-5 TRBV13 - TGTGCCAGCAGCCTCGGCGTGTGGACCCAGTACTTC CASSLGVWTQYF
- TRBJ2-3 TRBV27 - TGTGCCAGCAGTCCGTATGGGCTCTCGGGCACAGATACGCAGTATTTT CASSPYGLSGTDTQYF
few TRBJ1-1 TRBV7-9 - TGTGCCAGCAGCTTAAGTAACACTGAAGCTTTCTTT CASSLSNTEAFF
- TRBJ1-1 TRBV6-5 TRBD1 TGTGCCAGCAGTCCCATCACAGGGGTGAACACTGAAGCTTTCTTT CASSPITGVNTEAFF